This T cell receptor beta chain came from a study of blood T cell repertoires in COVID-19. Study details: COVID-19 samples collected from the United States, Italy and Spain covered acute and convalescent phases.

Enrolment of Seattle patients took place during active infection, and they were followed longitudinally. Original analysis: Researchers report that nucleated cell counts were estimated from reference gene primer amplification. The method was immunoSEQ multiplex PCR; TCRdb's version includes in-frame clones alone and lacks a portion of them. V and J calls and clone size are given by that table; D and trimming were obtained from the DNA. Seen here are some 160,000 clones, approximately 90% observed once, and the top ten hold around 10%. Sequencing was carried out using peripheral blood. The sequence came from a woman in her sixties or seventies with COVID-19, enrolled during active disease.

The CDR3 loop reads CATHGTVQQTTHIGSYNEQFF. In DNA, the CDR3 is TGTGCCACCCACGGGACAGTTCAACAAACCACCCACATAGGCTCCTACAATGAGCAGTTCTTC. The V gene is TRBV19, the J gene TRBJ2-1; 7 nucleotides align to TRBD1. With 10 bases clipped from V and 0 bases from J, the junction kept 27 bases outside the gene matches. The CDR3 consists of 21 residues. Per germline, CDR1 LNHDA and CDR2 SQIVND (reference sequence).